Reported below is one T cell receptor beta chain. The germline V and J ends were trimmed by 1 base and 7 bases, with 13 bases remaining between them. The CDR3 contains 14 residues. CDR1 SNHLY and CDR2 FYNNEI come from the germline V gene. This entry comes from a study of technical replicates of blood from a few donors. Only in-frame clones appear in the TCRdb table, and some are missing; sequencing was by immunoSEQ multiplex PCR. The profile shows 75,000 to 95,000 clones, roughly 94% of them singletons. The receptor was derived from a human donor in good health. Sequences were obtained from T cells isolated from PBMCs. This sequence joins TRBV2 and TRBJ1-2; D is perhaps TRBD1 (6 bases). The CDR3 sequence: CASSEEGGTSGYTF. Here the CDR3 DNA reads TGTGCCAGCAGTGAAGAGGGGGGGACGAGTGGCTACACCTTC.